There are many counts of the clone carrying this TCR beta chain. This entry comes from a study of human T cells and chemical hapten exposure. TCRdb analysed the RACE reads with MiXCR anew, one entry per CDR3 protein. The repertoire holds some 84,000 distinct CDR3 sequences, with roughly a tenth as singletons. Time point of the sample: patch test 2, 6 weeks after DPC sensitization. The treatment denotes: therapeutic diphenylcyclopropenone sensitization with weekly scalp DPC. Unfractionated whole blood yielded total RNA. This CDR3 spans 15 amino acids. Germline V gives CDR1 SGHTA, CDR2 FQGNSA. V lost 0 bases and J 4 bases, leaving 11 bases between the germline ends.

This sequence was found in a woman aged 45 to 65 with alopecia areata. Some clones in this sample may be carry-over from other donors' samples. The sample here was whole blood, taken in connection with sensitization to the hapten diphenylcyclopropenone (DPC). The chain employs TRBV7-2 and TRBJ2-3; D is undetermined. The DNA for the CDR3 is TGTGCCAGCAGCTTAGCCCCCACTATCGCAGATACGCAGTATTTT. This translates into CASSLAPTIADTQYF.